This paragraph covers one TCR beta chain sequence. Antigen: not known. Assay: immunoSEQ multiplex PCR; the TCRdb copy retains only in-frame clones and omits some. The sample lists 130,000 or so clones, approximately 91% seen once, with approximately 1.1% in the top ten. This entry comes from a study of T cell responses to AZD1222 COVID-19 vaccine. The study's findings and limits: At study baseline, merely roughly 6 AZD1222 recipients were seropositive. A mostly white British donor set with more females was recruited, and clonal diversity was possibly underestimated. No repertoire was sampled before or during the peak T cell response, only after it.

This material consisted of peripheral blood, taken 28 days after the second AZD1222 dose. The clonotype was recovered from an adult who received the AZD1222 COVID-19 vaccine.

This chain's CDR3 is CASSPNGQGYGYTF. DNA of the CDR3: TGTGCCAGCAGTCCCAATGGACAGGGCTATGGCTACACCTTC. This chain connects TRBV27 to TRBJ1-2; 8 nucleotides agree with TRBD1. J gave up 4 bases and V 5 bases, and 6 bases lay outside the gene matches. The CDR3 consists of 14 residues. Germline assignment: CDR1 MNHEY and CDR2 SMNVEV (reference sequence).